The rows below give T cell receptor beta chains drawn from one sample of a study of blood T cell repertoires in COVID-19. The repertoire was sequenced with immunoSEQ multiplex PCR; TCRdb's copy has only in-frame clones and lacks some. The sample yields about 250,000 clones, approximately 90% seen once. Sequencing input: peripheral blood. The receptors derive from a man aged 30 to 39 with acute or convalescent COVID-19. Each CDR3 is given with its conserved first and last residue. A D gene is named only where the DNA matches it firmly. Size values are once, few and many counts, or a class for expanded clones, and some rows have none.

J gene: TRBJ1-2; D gene: NA; clone size: few; V gene: TRBV19; CDR3 protein: CASSLPFTAQDYGYTF; CDR3 DNA: TGTGCCAGTAGTCTTCCATTTACAGCCCAAGACTATGGCTACACCTTC
J gene: TRBJ1-5; D gene: TRBD1; clone size: NA; V gene: TRBV12-3/TRBV12-4; CDR3 protein: CASSRDRNQPQHF; CDR3 DNA: TGTGCCAGCAGCCGGGACAGAAATCAGCCCCAGCATTTT
J gene: TRBJ2-7; D gene: NA; clone size: NA; V gene: TRBV9; CDR3 protein: CASSEGGAGNEQYF; CDR3 DNA: TGTGCCAGCAGCGAGGGGGGGGCGGGAAACGAGCAGTACTTC
J gene: TRBJ2-7; D gene: TRBD1; clone size: NA; V gene: TRBV28; CDR3 protein: CASSLRQGAYEQYF; CDR3 DNA: TGTGCCAGCAGCCTTAGACAGGGGGCTTACGAGCAGTACTTC
J gene: TRBJ1-5; D gene: NA; clone size: NA; V gene: TRBV30; CDR3 protein: CAWDSGWDQPQHF; CDR3 DNA: TGTGCCTGGGACTCAGGCTGGGATCAGCCCCAGCATTTT
J gene: TRBJ2-5; D gene: NA; clone size: NA; V gene: TRBV7-9; CDR3 protein: CASSLAVVGRETQYF; CDR3 DNA: TGTGCCAGCAGCTTAGCCGTCGTGGGGCGGGAGACCCAGTACTTC
J gene: TRBJ2-1; D gene: TRBD2; clone size: once; V gene: TRBV4-1; CDR3 protein: CASSQDAFLAGGTEQFF; CDR3 DNA: TGCGCCAGCAGCCAAGATGCTTTCCTAGCGGGAGGGACGGAGCAGTTCTTC
J gene: TRBJ2-5; D gene: TRBD1; clone size: NA; V gene: TRBV13; CDR3 protein: CASSYRDRQETQYF; CDR3 DNA: TGTGCCAGCAGCTACCGGGACAGACAAGAGACCCAGTACTTC
J gene: TRBJ2-7; D gene: TRBD1; clone size: NA; V gene: TRBV11-3; CDR3 protein: CASSQRTGITYEQYF; CDR3 DNA: TGTGCCAGCAGCCAACGGACAGGGATAACCTACGAGCAGTACTTC
J gene: TRBJ1-2; D gene: TRBD1; clone size: once; V gene: TRBV14; CDR3 protein: CASSRETGVYGYTF; CDR3 DNA: TGTGCCAGCAGCCGAGAGACAGGGGTCTATGGCTACACCTTC
J gene: TRBJ2-1; D gene: TRBD1; clone size: NA; V gene: TRBV29-1; CDR3 protein: CSGDRAYNEQFF; CDR3 DNA: TGCAGCGGGGACAGGGCGTACAATGAGCAGTTCTTC
J gene: TRBJ1-2; D gene: TRBD1; clone size: NA; V gene: TRBV19; CDR3 protein: CASSSWGQGLSGYTF; CDR3 DNA: TGTGCCAGTAGTTCTTGGGGACAGGGTTTAAGTGGCTACACCTTC
J gene: TRBJ1-2; D gene: TRBD1; clone size: NA; V gene: TRBV5-8; CDR3 protein: CASSKDRAHGYTF; CDR3 DNA: TGTGCCAGCAGTAAAGACAGGGCCCATGGCTACACCTTC
J gene: TRBJ2-3; D gene: TRBD2; clone size: once; V gene: TRBV5-1; CDR3 protein: CASSLSGLAVTDTQYF; CDR3 DNA: TGCGCCAGCAGCTTATCAGGACTAGCGGTCACAGATACGCAGTATTTT
J gene: TRBJ1-3; D gene: TRBD1; clone size: NA; V gene: TRBV6-5; CDR3 protein: CASSSRGQGRGNTIYF; CDR3 DNA: TGTGCCAGCAGTTCTCGCGGACAGGGGCGCGGAAACACCATATATTTT
J gene: TRBJ1-3; D gene: NA; clone size: NA; V gene: TRBV5-1; CDR3 protein: CASSPGTYSGNTIYF; CDR3 DNA: TGCGCCAGCAGCCCCGGGACATACTCTGGAAACACCATATATTTT
J gene: TRBJ1-3; D gene: NA; clone size: once; V gene: TRBV6-4; CDR3 protein: CASVGGAVGNTIYF; CDR3 DNA: TGTGCCAGTGTGGGGGGGGCAGTTGGAAACACCATATATTTT
J gene: TRBJ1-4; D gene: TRBD1; clone size: NA; V gene: TRBV6-5; CDR3 protein: CASSYSWTGTNEKLFF; CDR3 DNA: TGTGCCAGCAGTTACTCATGGACAGGAACTAATGAAAAACTGTTTTTT
J gene: TRBJ2-7; D gene: NA; clone size: NA; V gene: TRBV18; CDR3 protein: CASSPGGLPSYEQYF; CDR3 DNA: TGTGCCAGCTCCCCCGGGGGATTGCCCTCCTACGAGCAGTACTTC
J gene: TRBJ1-3; D gene: NA; clone size: NA; V gene: TRBV11-2; CDR3 protein: CASSRGAPGDF; CDR3 DNA: TGTGCCAGCAGCCGTGGGGCTCCGGGGGATTTT
J gene: TRBJ1-2; D gene: NA; clone size: once; V gene: TRBV4-1; CDR3 protein: CASSRVGTPTNYGYTF; CDR3 DNA: TGCGCCAGCAGCCGAGTCGGGACACCGACTAACTATGGCTACACCTTC
J gene: TRBJ1-4; D gene: NA; clone size: NA; V gene: TRBV29-1; CDR3 protein: CSVSGPATNEKLFF; CDR3 DNA: TGCAGCGTTTCAGGGCCTGCAACTAATGAAAAACTGTTTTTT
J gene: TRBJ2-5; D gene: TRBD1; clone size: NA; V gene: TRBV5-4; CDR3 protein: CASSRGQYQETQYF; CDR3 DNA: TGTGCCAGCAGCCGGGGACAGTACCAAGAGACCCAGTACTTC
J gene: TRBJ2-3; D gene: TRBD2; clone size: NA; V gene: TRBV11-2; CDR3 protein: CASSFFSGLAADTQYF; CDR3 DNA: TGTGCCAGCAGCTTTTTTTCTGGACTAGCGGCGGATACGCAGTATTTT
J gene: TRBJ1-5; D gene: NA; clone size: NA; V gene: TRBV19; CDR3 protein: CASSWAKASHQPQHF; CDR3 DNA: TGTGCCAGTAGTTGGGCCAAAGCAAGTCATCAGCCCCAGCATTTT
J gene: TRBJ2-2; D gene: NA; clone size: once; V gene: TRBV5-1; CDR3 protein: CASSLGSLVDTGELFF; CDR3 DNA: TGCGCCAGCAGCTTGGGCAGTCTCGTTGACACCGGGGAGCTGTTTTTT
J gene: TRBJ1-2; D gene: NA; clone size: NA; V gene: TRBV6-5; CDR3 protein: CASSSPSAGNGYTF; CDR3 DNA: TGTGCCAGCAGTTCCCCTTCCGCAGGGAATGGCTACACCTTC
J gene: TRBJ1-2; D gene: TRBD1; clone size: NA; V gene: TRBV19; CDR3 protein: CASSPRQGSGFGYTF; CDR3 DNA: TGTGCCAGTAGCCCTCGACAGGGCTCTGGATTTGGCTACACCTTC
J gene: TRBJ1-3; D gene: TRBD1; clone size: NA; V gene: TRBV29-1; CDR3 protein: CSVEGDSSSGNTIYF; CDR3 DNA: TGCAGCGTTGAAGGGGACAGTTCCTCTGGAAACACCATATATTTT
J gene: TRBJ1-5; D gene: NA; clone size: once; V gene: TRBV4-1; CDR3 protein: CASSQDAWGTYNQPQHF; CDR3 DNA: TGCGCCAGCAGCCAAGACGCCTGGGGGACATACAATCAGCCCCAGCATTTT
J gene: TRBJ1-2; D gene: NA; clone size: NA; V gene: TRBV20-1; CDR3 protein: CSASLLGQDYGYTF; CDR3 DNA: TGCAGTGCTAGTTTGCTCGGACAAGATTATGGCTACACCTTC
J gene: TRBJ2-7; D gene: TRBD2; clone size: NA; V gene: TRBV7-9; CDR3 protein: CASTSSLAGALYEQYF; CDR3 DNA: TGTGCCAGCACTTCCTCCCTAGCGGGGGCCCTCTACGAGCAGTACTTC
J gene: TRBJ2-3; D gene: TRBD2; clone size: NA; V gene: TRBV15; CDR3 protein: CATGSGGATDTQYF; CDR3 DNA: TGTGCCACCGGGTCGGGGGGGGCCACAGATACGCAGTATTTT
J gene: TRBJ1-1; D gene: TRBD1; clone size: NA; V gene: TRBV4-1; CDR3 protein: CASSPWDSLEAFF; CDR3 DNA: TGCGCCAGCAGCCCCTGGGACAGCCTTGAAGCTTTCTTT
J gene: TRBJ1-1; D gene: NA; clone size: NA; V gene: TRBV19; CDR3 protein: CASSIWRNTEAFF; CDR3 DNA: TGTGCCAGTAGTATATGGAGGAACACTGAAGCTTTCTTT
J gene: TRBJ1-4; D gene: TRBD1; clone size: NA; V gene: TRBV19; CDR3 protein: CASSTVHRGSNEKLFF; CDR3 DNA: TGTGCCAGTAGCACCGTACACAGGGGTTCCAATGAAAAACTGTTTTTT
J gene: TRBJ2-2; D gene: TRBD1; clone size: NA; V gene: TRBV11-3; CDR3 protein: CASSLGDRGSGELFF; CDR3 DNA: TGTGCCAGCAGCTTAGGGGACAGGGGTTCCGGGGAGCTGTTTTTT